Only one count was recorded for the clone carrying this TCR beta chain. The data were taken from a study of blood T cell repertoires in COVID-19. Study as a whole: PBMCs, B-cell-depleted T cells, or T cells provided the cDNA or gDNA that made up the material.

Original analysis: Reference gene primer amplification in the assay estimated nucleated cell counts. Some clones are missing from TCRdb's copy, which holds only in-frame ones; the method was immunoSEQ multiplex PCR. The V and J calls and clone size come from that table; D and trimming were worked out from the DNA. The sample carries roughly 310,000 clones, 90% recorded once. The CDR3 is made up of 14 amino acids. Trimming took 7 bases from V and 10 from J; bases not matched to a gene: 7. Germline assignment: CDR1 SNHLY and CDR2 FYNNEI. This clonotype was sampled from a woman in her 30s with COVID-19, enrolled during active disease. Sequenced: peripheral blood. The chain links TRBV2 to TRBJ1-6, with 10 bases fitting TRBD1. The CDR3 reads CASKDRGLGSPLHF. The CDR3 DNA sequence: TGTGCCAGCAAAGACAGGGGGCTTGGATCACCCCTCCACTTT.